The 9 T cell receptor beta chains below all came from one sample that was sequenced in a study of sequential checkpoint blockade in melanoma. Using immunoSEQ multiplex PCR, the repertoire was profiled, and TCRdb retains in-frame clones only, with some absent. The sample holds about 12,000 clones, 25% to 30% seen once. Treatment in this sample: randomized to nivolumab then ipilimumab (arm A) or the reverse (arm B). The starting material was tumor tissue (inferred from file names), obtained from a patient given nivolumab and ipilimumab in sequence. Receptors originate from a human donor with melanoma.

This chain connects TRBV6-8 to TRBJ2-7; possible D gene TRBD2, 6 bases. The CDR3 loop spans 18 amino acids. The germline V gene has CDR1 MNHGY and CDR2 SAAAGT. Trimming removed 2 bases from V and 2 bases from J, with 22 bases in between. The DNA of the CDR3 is TGTGCCAGCAGTTACGGGACGCCCTCCGGGGGTTTACCCTACGAGCAGTACTTC. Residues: CASSYGTPSGGLPYEQYF.

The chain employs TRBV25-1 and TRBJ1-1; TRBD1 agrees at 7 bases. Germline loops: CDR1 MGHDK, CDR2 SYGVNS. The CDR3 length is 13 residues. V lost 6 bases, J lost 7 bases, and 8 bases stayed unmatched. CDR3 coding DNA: TGTGCCAGCAGCGAAGGAGGACAGGTTGAAGCTTTCTTT. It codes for CASSEGGQVEAFF.

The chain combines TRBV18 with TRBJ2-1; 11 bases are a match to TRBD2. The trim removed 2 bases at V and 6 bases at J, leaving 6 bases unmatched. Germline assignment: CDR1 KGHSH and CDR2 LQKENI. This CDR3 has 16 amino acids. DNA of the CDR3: TGTGCCAGCTCACCAGAACTAGCGGGGGCAAGCAATGAGCAGTTCTTC. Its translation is CASSPELAGASNEQFF.

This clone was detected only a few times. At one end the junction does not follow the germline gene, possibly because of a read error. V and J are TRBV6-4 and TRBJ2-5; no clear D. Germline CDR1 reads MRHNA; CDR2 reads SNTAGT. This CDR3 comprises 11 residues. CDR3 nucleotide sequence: TGTGCCATCAGTGACCAAGAGACCCAGTACTTC. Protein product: CAISDQETQYF.

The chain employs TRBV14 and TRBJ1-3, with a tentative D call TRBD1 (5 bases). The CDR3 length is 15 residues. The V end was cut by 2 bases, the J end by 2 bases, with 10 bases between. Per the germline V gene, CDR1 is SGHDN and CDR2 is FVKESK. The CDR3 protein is CASSQFSRAGNTIYF. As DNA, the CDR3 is TGTGCCAGCAGCCAATTTTCCAGGGCTGGAAACACCATATATTTT.

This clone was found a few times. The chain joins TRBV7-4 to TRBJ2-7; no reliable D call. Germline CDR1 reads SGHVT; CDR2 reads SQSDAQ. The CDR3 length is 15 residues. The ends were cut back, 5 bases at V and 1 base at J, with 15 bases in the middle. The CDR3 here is CASSPRNKGSYEQYF. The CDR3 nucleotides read TGTGCCAGCAGCCCTAGAAATAAAGGGTCCTACGAGCAGTACTTC.

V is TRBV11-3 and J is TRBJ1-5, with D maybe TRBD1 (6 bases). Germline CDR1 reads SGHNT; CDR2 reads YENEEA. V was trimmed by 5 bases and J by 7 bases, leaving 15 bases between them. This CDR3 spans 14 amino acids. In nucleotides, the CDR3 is TGTGCCAGCAGCGAGGGGGGGGTAGGACAGCCCCAGCATTTT. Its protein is CASSEGGVGQPQHF.

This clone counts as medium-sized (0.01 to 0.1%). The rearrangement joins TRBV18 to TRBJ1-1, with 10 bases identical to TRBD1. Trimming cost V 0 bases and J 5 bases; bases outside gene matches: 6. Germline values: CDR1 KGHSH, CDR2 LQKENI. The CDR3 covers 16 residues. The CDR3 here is CASSPPGQGRSTEAFF. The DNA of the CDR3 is TGTGCCAGCTCACCACCGGGACAGGGGAGGAGTACTGAAGCTTTCTTT.

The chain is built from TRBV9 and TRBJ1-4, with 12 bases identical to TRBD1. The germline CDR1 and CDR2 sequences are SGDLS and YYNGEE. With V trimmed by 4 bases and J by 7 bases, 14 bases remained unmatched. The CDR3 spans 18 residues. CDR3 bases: TGTGCCAGCAGCCCCAATTCCGGGACAGGGGGCACGAGTGAAAAACTGTTTTTT. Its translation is CASSPNSGTGGTSEKLFF.